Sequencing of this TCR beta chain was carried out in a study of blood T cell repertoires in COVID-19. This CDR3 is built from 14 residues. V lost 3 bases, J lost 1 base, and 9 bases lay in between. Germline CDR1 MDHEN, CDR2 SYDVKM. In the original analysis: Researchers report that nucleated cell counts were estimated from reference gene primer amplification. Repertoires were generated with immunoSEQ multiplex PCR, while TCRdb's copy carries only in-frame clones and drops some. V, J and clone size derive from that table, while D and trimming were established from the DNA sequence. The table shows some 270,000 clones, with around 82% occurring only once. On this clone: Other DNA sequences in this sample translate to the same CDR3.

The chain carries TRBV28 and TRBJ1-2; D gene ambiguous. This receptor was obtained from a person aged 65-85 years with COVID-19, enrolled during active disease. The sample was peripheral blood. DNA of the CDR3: TGTGCCAGCAGTTTGTCGGGTAATAACTATGGCTACACCTTC. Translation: CASSLSGNNYGYTF.